This T cell receptor beta chain appears in the sequencing data of a study of T cell responses to AZD1222 COVID-19 vaccine. Deletions cut 4 bases from V and 4 bases from J, with 13 bases between. Germline CDR1 reads LNHNV; CDR2 reads YYDKDF (reference sequence). The CDR3 contains 14 residues. TCRdb's copy holds only in-frame clones and misses some; the assay was immunoSEQ multiplex PCR. The table records around 110,000 clones, 88% of them present only once. This TCR derives from an adult in good health. J is TRBJ1-1 and V is TRBV15, with a possible D match to TRBD1 (5 bases). Sequencing was performed on peripheral blood, taken on day 0 of AZD1222 vaccination. The CDR3 DNA reads TGTGCCACCAGCACTCGACAGCTAGGCACTGAAGCTTTCTTT. Translated, it gives CATSTRQLGTEAFF.